These T cell receptor beta chains were read from a single sample in a study of shared clonotypes between healthy human individuals. Assay used: immunoSEQ multiplex PCR; TCRdb lists only in-frame clones, some missing. The sample lists about 2,100,000 clones, more than 85% occurring once. The sample was naive CD8+ T cells from PBMCs. The receptors derive from a man aged 18-30 years in good health. Some clones in this sample may be carry-over from other donors' samples. The CDR3 runs from the conserved cysteine through the conserved F or W. Fields, in order: J gene, D gene, clone size, V gene, CDR3 DNA, CDR3 protein. The D gene is left open where the match is weak. Part of the rows lack a size; the others show once, few, many or a class for expanded clones.

J gene: TRBJ1-5
D gene: NA
clone size: NA
V gene: TRBV6-1
CDR3 DNA: TGTGCCAGCAGTGAATGGGTGGGAGGCAGCAATCAGCCCCAGCATTTT
CDR3 protein: CASSEWVGGSNQPQHF

J gene: TRBJ1-2
D gene: NA
clone size: NA
V gene: TRBV27
CDR3 DNA: TGTGCCAGCAGTTCCGTAGGAGGGCTCTATGGCTACACCTTC
CDR3 protein: CASSSVGGLYGYTF

J gene: TRBJ2-5
D gene: NA
clone size: NA
V gene: TRBV7-3
CDR3 DNA: TGTGCCAGCAGCTTGGGAGGTGGCGGGCTCCAAGAGACCCAGTACTTC
CDR3 protein: CASSLGGGGLQETQYF

J gene: TRBJ1-5
D gene: NA
clone size: once
V gene: TRBV28
CDR3 DNA: TGTGCCAGCAGTTTGTGGGGCGGCAATCAGCCCCAGCATTTT
CDR3 protein: CASSLWGGNQPQHF

J gene: TRBJ1-1
D gene: TRBD1
clone size: NA
V gene: TRBV27
CDR3 DNA: TGTGCCAGCAGCTCGACAGGGGGTGTCGGCACTGAAGCTTTCTTT
CDR3 protein: CASSSTGGVGTEAFF

J gene: TRBJ2-5
D gene: NA
clone size: NA
V gene: TRBV27
CDR3 DNA: TGTGCCAGCAGCGGAAGACTCCGGGACCTACAAGAGACCCAGTACTTC
CDR3 protein: CASSGRLRDLQETQYF

J gene: TRBJ1-1
D gene: NA
clone size: NA
V gene: TRBV19
CDR3 DNA: TGTGCCAGTAGGGAGCGACAGCTCACTGAAGCTTTCTTT
CDR3 protein: CASRERQLTEAFF

J gene: TRBJ2-2
D gene: NA
clone size: NA
V gene: TRBV4-3
CDR3 DNA: TGCGCCAGCAGCCACCTCTTTTCGGACCCCAGCACCGGGGAGCTGTTTTTT
CDR3 protein: CASSHLFSDPSTGELFF

J gene: TRBJ1-1
D gene: NA
clone size: few
V gene: TRBV27
CDR3 DNA: TGTGCCAGCACCCAAACCAACACTGAAGCTTTCTTT
CDR3 protein: CASTQTNTEAFF

J gene: TRBJ1-1
D gene: NA
clone size: NA
V gene: TRBV30
CDR3 DNA: TGTGCCTGGACTCAAGGGCGTTTTAACACTGAAGCTTTCTTT
CDR3 protein: CAWTQGRFNTEAFF

J gene: TRBJ2-1
D gene: TRBD2
clone size: NA
V gene: TRBV2
CDR3 DNA: TGTGCCAGCATCGGAACTAGCGGGAGTTACAATGAGCAGTTCTTC
CDR3 protein: CASIGTSGSYNEQFF

J gene: TRBJ2-1
D gene: NA
clone size: NA
V gene: TRBV19
CDR3 DNA: TGTGCCAGTAAATCCTCGGTGGGTAGCGGCTTCGGGTTCTTC
CDR3 protein: CASKSSVGSGFGFF

J gene: TRBJ2-1
D gene: TRBD2
clone size: NA
V gene: TRBV4-1
CDR3 DNA: TGCGCCAGCAGCCGAGAGGGAGGGACTAGCGGAATCCCTGGAAATGAGCAGTTCTTC
CDR3 protein: CASSREGGTSGIPGNEQFF

J gene: TRBJ1-1
D gene: NA
clone size: once
V gene: TRBV19
CDR3 DNA: TGTGCCAGTAGTGGGCCGAACACTGAAGCTTTCTTT
CDR3 protein: CASSGPNTEAFF

J gene: TRBJ2-1
D gene: NA
clone size: NA
V gene: TRBV6-5
CDR3 DNA: TGTGCCAGCAGTTACTCGGGACGACGGAATGAGCAGTTCTTC
CDR3 protein: CASSYSGRRNEQFF

J gene: TRBJ2-7
D gene: NA
clone size: NA
V gene: TRBV9
CDR3 DNA: TGTGCCAGCAGCGTAGGTGGGGGCAGGTCCGTTAACGAGCAGTACTTC
CDR3 protein: CASSVGGGRSVNEQYF

J gene: TRBJ2-7
D gene: NA
clone size: NA
V gene: TRBV27
CDR3 DNA: TGTGCCAGGAGCCGGGTCCTTAGTGAGGAGCAGTACTTC
CDR3 protein: CARSRVLSEEQYF

J gene: TRBJ2-7
D gene: NA
clone size: NA
V gene: TRBV30
CDR3 DNA: TGTGCCTTTATCGGGAAGTCCTACGAGCAGTACTTC
CDR3 protein: CAFIGKSYEQYF

J gene: TRBJ1-2
D gene: NA
clone size: NA
V gene: TRBV6-5
CDR3 DNA: TGTGCCAGCAGACCTGGGACGCCTAGAATAGGTGGCTACACCTTC
CDR3 protein: CASRPGTPRIGGYTF

J gene: TRBJ2-7
D gene: NA
clone size: NA
V gene: TRBV9
CDR3 DNA: TGTGCCAGCAGCCCCGACAGGTCTGTAAACTACGAGCAGTACTTC
CDR3 protein: CASSPDRSVNYEQYF

J gene: TRBJ2-2
D gene: TRBD2
clone size: once
V gene: TRBV5-4
CDR3 DNA: TGTGCCAGCAGCTCTTACCAGGCGGGGGCCGGGGAGCTGTTTTTT
CDR3 protein: CASSSYQAGAGELFF

J gene: TRBJ2-3
D gene: NA
clone size: NA
V gene: TRBV7-8
CDR3 DNA: TGTGCCAGCAGCCCCTCCACAGATACGCAGTATTTT
CDR3 protein: CASSPSTDTQYF

J gene: TRBJ2-7
D gene: NA
clone size: NA
V gene: TRBV11-2
CDR3 DNA: TGTGCCAGCAGCCCGGGACTGTCGAGCTCCTACGAGCAGTACTTC
CDR3 protein: CASSPGLSSSYEQYF

J gene: TRBJ1-6
D gene: NA
clone size: NA
V gene: TRBV30
CDR3 DNA: TGTGCCTGGAAGCGGGTGGCCCTAATTAATTCACCCCTCCACTTT
CDR3 protein: CAWKRVALINSPLHF

J gene: TRBJ2-7
D gene: TRBD2
clone size: once
V gene: TRBV7-9
CDR3 DNA: TGTGCCAGCAGCTCACCCGGGACTAGCGCCTACGAGCAGTACTTC
CDR3 protein: CASSSPGTSAYEQYF

J gene: TRBJ2-1
D gene: NA
clone size: NA
V gene: TRBV28
CDR3 DNA: TGTGCCAGCAGTTTTCCAGGGGATGAGCAGTTCTTC
CDR3 protein: CASSFPGDEQFF

J gene: TRBJ1-2
D gene: NA
clone size: few
V gene: TRBV9
CDR3 DNA: TGTGCCAGCAGCGGCCGCCAGAGTCACTATGGCTACACCTTC
CDR3 protein: CASSGRQSHYGYTF

J gene: TRBJ2-7
D gene: NA
clone size: NA
V gene: TRBV9
CDR3 DNA: TGTGCCAGCAGCGTAGCCGGGCTAGCCAGCCACGAGCAGTACTTC
CDR3 protein: CASSVAGLASHEQYF

J gene: TRBJ1-2
D gene: NA
clone size: NA
V gene: TRBV7-2
CDR3 DNA: TGTGCCAGCAGCTTAGCCCACCTAGATTCTTCTTCAGGACAACCCTATGGCTACACCTTC
CDR3 protein: CASSLAHLDSSSGQPYGYTF

J gene: TRBJ1-5
D gene: NA
clone size: NA
V gene: TRBV15
CDR3 DNA: TGTGCCACCAGCGACGAATTAACGGGACAGCCCCAGCATTTT
CDR3 protein: CATSDELTGQPQHF

J gene: TRBJ2-3
D gene: TRBD2
clone size: NA
V gene: TRBV28
CDR3 DNA: TGTGCCAGCAGTTTTAGCGGGAGCTCAGATACGCAGTATTTT
CDR3 protein: CASSFSGSSDTQYF

J gene: TRBJ2-7
D gene: NA
clone size: NA
V gene: TRBV11-2
CDR3 DNA: TGTGCCAGCAGCTCGCCGGAACGGCGAAGGCCCCCCTACGAGCAGTACTTC
CDR3 protein: CASSSPERRRPPYEQYF

J gene: TRBJ1-1
D gene: NA
clone size: NA
V gene: TRBV12-5
CDR3 DNA: TGTGCTAGGCAATATCGGGGTGGAACAGAGGACACTGAAGCTTTCTTT
CDR3 protein: CARQYRGGTEDTEAFF

J gene: TRBJ2-7
D gene: NA
clone size: once
V gene: TRBV5-6
CDR3 DNA: TGTGCCAGCAGTCCCCGGACGGGCTACGAGCAGTACTTC
CDR3 protein: CASSPRTGYEQYF

J gene: TRBJ2-7
D gene: NA
clone size: NA
V gene: TRBV11-3
CDR3 DNA: TGTGCCAGCAGCGCGACCGATTCCTACGAGCAGTACTTC
CDR3 protein: CASSATDSYEQYF

J gene: TRBJ1-2
D gene: TRBD1
clone size: NA
V gene: TRBV10-3
CDR3 DNA: TGTGCCATCAGTGACTCTGGGACAGCTTACTATGGCTACACCTTC
CDR3 protein: CAISDSGTAYYGYTF

J gene: TRBJ2-7
D gene: TRBD2
clone size: NA
V gene: TRBV7-9
CDR3 DNA: TGTGCCAGCAGCTCCCGGACCGGGACTAGCGGGAGTGGAATCCACGAGCAGTACTTC
CDR3 protein: CASSSRTGTSGSGIHEQYF